This is a list of T cell receptor beta chains from one sample in a study of shared clonotypes between healthy human individuals. Only in-frame clones appear in the TCRdb table, and some are missing; sequencing was by immunoSEQ multiplex PCR. The sample shows around 1.1 million clones, 77% of them seen only once. Sequencing used memory CD4+ T cells from PBMCs. These receptors were taken from a man between 18 and 35 years old in good health. Some clones in this sample may be carry-over from other donors' samples. The conserved cysteine and the conserved F or W are not part of the CDR3 here.

13 TRBJ2-1 TRBV4-2 ASSQVGGSQNEQF
13 TRBJ2-7 TRBV15 ATSRAVQGAYEQY
12 TRBJ1-2 TRBV9 ASSATGLGDGYT
11 TRBJ1-3 TRBV11-3 ASSLSTGNTIY
13 TRBJ2-5 TRBV11-3 ASSRGLAGEKTQY
11 TRBJ1-2 TRBV5-1 ASSLDGYYGYT
10 TRBJ1-2 TRBV7-9 ASSLEEYGYT
12 TRBJ2-7 TRBV7-9 ASRATGPSYEQY
13 TRBJ2-1 TRBV6-5 ASSPPGQGYNEQF
11 TRBJ2-7 TRBV27 ASSFSGVYEQY
13 TRBJ1-1 TRBV28 ASSFGVGQNTEAF
12 TRBJ2-1 TRBV25-1 ASSTPAGTDEQF
16 TRBJ1-4 TRBV5-1 ASSLLSATQGTNEKLF
14 TRBJ2-1 TRBV23-1 ASSQSPVVAPNEQF
12 TRBJ2-1 TRBV2 ASGPRDFFNEQF
9 TRBJ1-1 TRBV7-3 ASSPSWGFW
12 TRBJ1-5 TRBV9 ASSNSRSNQPQH
13 TRBJ2-7 TRBV5-6 ASSFGTRPWYEQY
11 TRBJ2-7 TRBV6-5 ASSYSRYNEQY
11 TRBJ1-5 TRBV4-1 ASSQDTHQPQH
12 TRBJ1-1 TRBV6-1 ASRLTFWDTEAF
13 TRBJ2-7 TRBV5-1 ASSPARGAGDEQY